These T cell receptor beta chains were read from a single sample in a study of T cell responses to AZD1222 COVID-19 vaccine. The table came from immunoSEQ multiplex PCR; TCRdb's copy has only in-frame clones and leaves some out. The repertoire holds 100,000 to 120,000 clones, with around 90% as singletons. The source material was peripheral blood, sampled 28 days after the second AZD1222 dose. Receptors were obtained from an adult who received the AZD1222 COVID-19 vaccine. Each CDR3 is given with its conserved first and last residue. A D gene is named only where the DNA matches it firmly. Expanded clones are given a class, and other clones once, few, many or no size at all.

TRBV5-1,-,TRBD1,TRBJ1-1,CASSPETGGIAEAFF,TGCGCCAGCAGCCCGGAGACAGGGGGCATCGCTGAAGCTTTCTTT
TRBV30,-,-,TRBJ1-5,CAWSVRGVIDNQPQHF,TGTGCCTGGAGTGTACGGGGGGTTATCGACAATCAGCCCCAGCATTTT
TRBV7-9,-,-,TRBJ1-2,CASSLVGRDYGYTF,TGTGCCAGCAGCTTAGTTGGGAGAGACTATGGCTACACCTTC
TRBV7-9,once,-,TRBJ2-3,CASSLEVRTSTDTQYF,TGTGCCAGCAGCTTAGAAGTTCGAACCAGCACAGATACGCAGTATTTT
TRBV6-1,once,TRBD1,TRBJ2-5,CASSKGQQQETQYF,TGTGCCAGCAGTAAGGGACAGCAACAAGAGACCCAGTACTTC
TRBV4-2,-,-,TRBJ1-2,CASSQDRSGGAYGYTF,TGTGCCAGCAGCCAAGATAGGTCGGGGGGGGCATATGGCTACACCTTC
TRBV30,-,-,TRBJ2-7,CAWFPHPLRFPYEQYF,TGTGCCTGGTTCCCCCACCCTCTCCGATTTCCCTACGAGCAGTACTTC
TRBV27,-,TRBD1,TRBJ1-1,CASTFTGGAYTEAFF,TGTGCCAGCACATTTACAGGGGGCGCGTACACTGAAGCTTTCTTT
TRBV4-2,-,TRBD2,TRBJ2-5,CASSQDRTSGQETQYF,TGTGCCAGCAGCCAAGATAGGACTAGCGGACAAGAGACCCAGTACTTC
TRBV14,-,-,TRBJ2-7,CASSQQGYEQYF,TGTGCCAGCAGCCAACAAGGCTACGAGCAGTACTTC
TRBV7-6,-,TRBD1,TRBJ1-2,CASSWKTGGGYGYTF,TGTGCCAGCAGCTGGAAGACAGGGGGCGGCTATGGCTACACCTTC
TRBV7-2,-,-,TRBJ1-1,CASSGSGSLNTEAFF,TGTGCCAGCAGCGGTAGTGGCAGTTTGAACACTGAAGCTTTCTTT
TRBV19,-,-,TRBJ1-3,CASSTQGTGNTIYF,TGTGCCAGTAGTACGCAAGGGACTGGAAACACCATATATTTT
TRBV12-3/TRBV12-4,-,-,TRBJ1-1,CASKYGLNTEAFF,TGTGCCAGCAAATACGGTTTGAACACTGAAGCTTTCTTT
TRBV5-1,once,-,TRBJ2-3,CASSFGGQPTDTQYF,TGCGCCAGCAGCTTTGGAGGACAGCCTACAGATACGCAGTATTTT
TRBV3-1/TRBV3-2,-,TRBD1,TRBJ2-7,CASSRSSGTGLSYEQYF,TGTGCCAGCAGCCGTTCCTCCGGGACAGGGCTCTCCTACGAGCAGTACTTC
TRBV6-5,-,-,TRBJ1-4,CASREGWREGKLFF,TGTGCCAGCAGGGAGGGTTGGCGCGAAGGAAAACTGTTTTTT
TRBV30,-,-,TRBJ2-5,CAWSVRQGKETQYF,TGTGCCTGGAGTGTACGCCAGGGGAAAGAGACCCAGTACTTC
TRBV4-1,-,-,TRBJ1-5,CASRDVGISNQPQHF,TGCGCCAGCCGGGACGTAGGTATCAGCAATCAGCCCCAGCATTTT
TRBV5-1,-,TRBD1,TRBJ2-2,CASSSRQGIGELFF,TGCGCCAGCAGCAGCCGACAGGGAATCGGGGAGCTGTTTTTT
TRBV7-9,-,-,TRBJ1-2,CASSLGGGTNKGPF,TGTGCCAGCAGCTTAGGGGGAGGGACAAATAAAGGCCCCTTC
TRBV5-1,-,TRBD1,TRBJ1-2,CASSLATGVNYGYTF,TGCGCCAGCAGCTTGGCTACAGGGGTTAACTATGGCTACACCTTC
TRBV11-2,-,-,TRBJ1-2,CASSRRRGYTF,TGTGCCAGCAGCCGGCGACGTGGCTACACCTTC
TRBV28,-,-,TRBJ1-5,CASSLSGWDSNQPQHF,TGTGCCAGCAGTTTATCAGGCTGGGATAGCAATCAGCCCCAGCATTTT
TRBV12-3/TRBV12-4,-,TRBD1,TRBJ1-2,CASRLTGAHGYTF,TGTGCCAGCAGGCTGACAGGGGCCCATGGCTACACCTTC
TRBV28,-,TRBD1,TRBJ1-2,CASSLRPGQGYGYTF,TGTGCCAGCAGTTTACGTCCGGGACAGGGGTATGGCTACACCTTC
TRBV6-5,-,TRBD1,TRBJ1-6,CAGSGQINSPLHF,TGTGCCGGATCGGGACAGATCAATTCACCCCTCCACTTT